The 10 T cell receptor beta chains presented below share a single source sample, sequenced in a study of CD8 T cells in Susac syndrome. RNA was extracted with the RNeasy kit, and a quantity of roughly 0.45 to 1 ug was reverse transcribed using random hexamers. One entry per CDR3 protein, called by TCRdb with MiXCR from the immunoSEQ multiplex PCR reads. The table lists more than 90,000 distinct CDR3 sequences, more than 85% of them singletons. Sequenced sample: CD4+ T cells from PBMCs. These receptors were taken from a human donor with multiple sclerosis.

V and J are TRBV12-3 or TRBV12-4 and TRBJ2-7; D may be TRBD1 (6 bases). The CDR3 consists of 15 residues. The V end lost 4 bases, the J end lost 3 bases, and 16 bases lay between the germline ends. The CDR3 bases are TGTGCCAGCAGTTCCCCCACCGGGACAAACTACGAGCAGTACTTC. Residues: CASSSPTGTNYEQYF.

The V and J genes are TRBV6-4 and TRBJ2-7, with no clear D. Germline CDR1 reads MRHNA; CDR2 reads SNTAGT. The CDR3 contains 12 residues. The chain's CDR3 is CGSLNSSYEQYF. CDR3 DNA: TGTGGCTCACTTAACAGCTCCTACGAGCAGTACTTC.

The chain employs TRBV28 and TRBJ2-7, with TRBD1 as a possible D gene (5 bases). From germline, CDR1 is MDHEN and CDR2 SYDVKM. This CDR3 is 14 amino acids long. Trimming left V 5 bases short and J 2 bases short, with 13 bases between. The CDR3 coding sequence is TGTGCCAGCAGTCCCCCGGGCAGGGCCTACGAGCAGTACTTC. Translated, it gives CASSPPGRAYEQYF.

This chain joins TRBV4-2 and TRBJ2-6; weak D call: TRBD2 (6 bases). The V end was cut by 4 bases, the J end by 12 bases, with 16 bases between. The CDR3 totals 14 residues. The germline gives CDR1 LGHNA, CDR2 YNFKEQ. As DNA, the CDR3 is TGTGCCAGCAGCCGACTAGACAGCCCTACCGTCCTGACTTTC. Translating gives CASSRLDSPTVLTF.

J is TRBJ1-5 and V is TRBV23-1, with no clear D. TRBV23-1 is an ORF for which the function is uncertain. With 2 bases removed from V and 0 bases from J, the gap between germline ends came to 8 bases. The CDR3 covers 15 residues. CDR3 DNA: TGCGCCAGCAGTCAAATCAGATATAGCAATCAGCCCCAGCATTTT. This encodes CASSQIRYSNQPQHF.

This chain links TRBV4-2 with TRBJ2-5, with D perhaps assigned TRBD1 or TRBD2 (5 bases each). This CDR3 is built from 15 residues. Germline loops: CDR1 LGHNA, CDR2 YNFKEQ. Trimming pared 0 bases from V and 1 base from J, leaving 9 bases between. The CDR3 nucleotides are TGTGCCAGCAGCCAAGATGGGGACCTCCAAGAGACCCAGTACTTC. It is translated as CASSQDGDLQETQYF.

The CDR3 spells CASSSLRQGHTEAFF. CDR3 in DNA: TGCGCCAGCAGCTCCTTAAGACAGGGGCACACTGAAGCTTTCTTT. The rearrangement links TRBV5-1 to TRBJ1-1, with 8 bases lining up with TRBD1. This CDR3 contains 15 residues. Germline-derived CDR1 and CDR2 are SGHRS and YFSETQ. Trimming cost V 3 bases and J 3 bases; bases outside gene matches: 7.

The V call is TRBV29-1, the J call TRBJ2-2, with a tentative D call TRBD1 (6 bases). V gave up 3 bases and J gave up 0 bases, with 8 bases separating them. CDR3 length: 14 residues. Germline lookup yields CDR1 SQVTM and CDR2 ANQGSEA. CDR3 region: CSVDEGANTGELFF. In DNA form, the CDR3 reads TGCAGCGTTGATGAGGGGGCGAACACCGGGGAGCTGTTTTTT.

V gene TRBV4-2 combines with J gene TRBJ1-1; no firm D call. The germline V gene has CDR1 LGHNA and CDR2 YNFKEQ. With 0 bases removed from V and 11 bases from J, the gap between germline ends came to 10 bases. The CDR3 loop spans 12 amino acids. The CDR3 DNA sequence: TGTGCCAGCAGCCAAGATGGCCCGTTGGCTTTCTTT. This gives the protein CASSQDGPLAFF.

CDR3 in amino acids: CASSQGRTGTQYF. The CDR3 DNA sequence: TGTGCCAGCAGCCAAGGAAGGACTGGGACCCAGTACTTC. The chain carries TRBV7-2 and TRBJ2-5; a weak D match, TRBD2 (5 bases). The CDR3 has 13 residues. V lost 5 bases and J lost 7, with 14 bases in between. Germline CDR1 and CDR2: SGHTA and FQGNSA.